This T cell receptor beta chain emerged from a study of blood T cell repertoires in COVID-19 (TCRdb year 2020). Context from the whole study: Samples from collaborators originated in the United States, Italy and Spain and spanned both the acute and convalescent phases of COVID-19. Deeply sampled blood TCRbeta repertoires from subjects exposed to, actively infected with, or recovered from COVID-19 were included in the dataset. Where HLA class I and class II types were available, the types were taken from metadata supplied by the sample provider, not from assay-based typing. Samples came from the ongoing ImmuneRACE study (first 160 participants) plus 1,254 subjects from 6 global collaborators. The repertoires were released in a freely available public database intended as a resource for research on the immune response to SARS-CoV-2. A de-identified subject ID, COVID-19 status, age in years and sex were almost always included in the sample metadata. The material from the prospective study consisted of cDNA or gDNA derived from T cells, B-cell-depleted T cells, or PBMCs. General study outcomes and caveats: How much clinical and demographic metadata was included differed by source and by participant, and the metadata was provided uncurated.

The immunoSEQ Assay, a bias-controlled multiplex PCR, was used to amplify TCRbeta CDR3 regions from genomic DNA. As for the original processing: Within the assay, amplification of reference gene primers was used to estimate how many nucleated cells each sample contained. To quantify the absolute abundance of each unique TCRbeta CDR3 rearrangement, sequence reads were collapsed and filtered. For each sample, productive Simpson clonality was calculated as the square root of Simpson's diversity index across productive rearrangements. What TCRdb holds here is the immuneACCESS table cut down to in-frame rearrangements. Part of the clones is not present; checked against another copy, under half of the missing clones reflect an unresolved V gene, and the others are unexplained. V, J and clone size were drawn from that table, and D and trimming were deduced from the DNA. The sample table holds about 320,000 clones, of which around four fifths were seen once. The ten largest clones capture about 1.2% of the sample.

Concerning this clone: Its antigen target is currently unknown. No much larger clone is present one base from it, and per-base qualities are unavailable.

The collaborating institutions used their own protocols to collect whole blood in K2EDTA tubes. For TCRbeta analysis, collaborators shipped samples in one of three forms: frozen whole blood, isolated PBMCs, or DNA extracted from either of those sample types. The CDR3 holds 15 amino acids from the cysteine to the phenylalanine. The retained sequence is limited to the CDR3, 45 bases, with the frame set at the first base. CDR1 and CDR2 are read off the germline V gene as SGHAT and FQNNGV. V is pruned by 4 bases and J by 4 bases, leaving 9 bases of the junction without a gene match. The rearrangement joined TRBV11-2 to TRBJ2-7, with 8 bases in between that match TRBD1. The source material was peripheral blood. The origin of this receptor is a woman aged 45 to 65 with acute or convalescent COVID-19. The CDR3 here reads CASSYAQGVGYEQYF. The nucleotide sequence is given as TGTGCCAGCAGCTATGCACAGGGGGTAGGTTACGAGCAGTACTTC. The full variable domain, with segments outside the CDR3 supplied by the reference TRBV11-2 and TRBJ2-7 proteins, appears as EAGVAQSPRYKIIEKRQSVAFWCNPISGHATLYWYQQILGQGPKLLIQFQNNGVVDDSQLPKDRFSAERLKGVDSTLKIQPAKLEDSAVYLCASSYAQGVGYEQYFGPGTRLTVT.